This TCR beta chain was identified in a study of cytomegalovirus exposure and HLA in healthy donors. Whole-study findings and limits: When the data were analyzed later, several of the most significant clusters appeared to be linked to common viral pathogens. Researchers catalogued under 200 TCR beta chains as cytomegalovirus-associated.

Primers: 60 Vbeta forward and 13 Jbeta reverse. TCRdb's table, derived via immunoSEQ multiplex PCR, lists solely in-frame clones and lacks some. This table lists some 110,000 clones. About this clone itself: Its antigen is undetermined.

The sequence was collected from a man aged 18 to 29 in good health and CMV-seronegative. The sample taken for sequencing was PBMCs.

The CDR3 loop reads CASSDTYEQYF. The CDR3 region has the DNA TGTGCCAGCAGTGATACCTACGAGCAGTACTTC. V is TRBV6-1 and J is TRBJ2-7; unclear D gene. This CDR3 is built from 11 residues. CDR1 is MNHNS and CDR2 is SASEGT in the germline V gene. V gave up 3 bases and J gave up 2 bases, with 2 bases separating them.